This TCR beta chain was sequenced in a study of control samples from healthy donors and cancer patients. Method: immunoSEQ multiplex PCR; TCRdb's copy keeps in-frame clones and lacks some. The sample consists of 160,000 or so clones, about 95% of them appearing once. CDR3 length: 16 amino acids. V was clipped by 4 bases and J by 2 bases, with 17 bases between them. The germline CDR1 and CDR2 sequences are LGHDT and YNNKEL (reference sequence). This rearrangement joins TRBV3-1 (or the pseudogene TRBV3-2) to TRBJ2-5; no clear D. The sample consisted of PBMCs. This TCR was sampled from a man in his fifties or sixties with colorectal cancer. CDR3 protein: CASSLLGQAGQETQYF. DNA for the CDR3: TGTGCCAGCAGCCTCCTAGGGCAGGCCGGTCAAGAGACCCAGTACTTC.